The 3 T cell receptor beta chains reported below all come from one sample, sequenced in a study of human T cells and chemical hapten exposure. TCRdb used MiXCR to reprocess the RACE reads, holding one entry per CDR3 protein. The data contain about 250,000 distinct CDR3 sequences, 7.7% of them seen just once; the ten biggest clones take up 0.9% to 1.5%. Time point noted: pre-sensitization, week 0. Sample treatment: therapeutic diphenylcyclopropenone sensitization with weekly scalp DPC. The specimen comprised whole blood, sampled in connection with sensitization to the hapten diphenylcyclopropenone (DPC). These receptors were obtained from a man between 18 and 35 years old with alopecia areata. Some clones in this sample may be carry-over from other donors' samples.

The chain combines TRBV5-6 with TRBJ1-1; D might be TRBD1 (5 bases). This CDR3 spans 15 amino acids. The V end was cut by 0 bases, the J end by 2 bases, with 11 bases between. The germline V gene encodes CDR1 SGHDT and CDR2 YYEEEE. The CDR3 reads CASSLDGGENTEAFF. CDR3 nucleotide sequence: TGTGCCAGCAGCTTGGATGGGGGAGAAAACACTGAAGCTTTCTTT.

This clonotype was picked up a small number of times. The J gene is TRBJ1-5, the V gene TRBV6-2 or TRBV6-3; possible D gene TRBD1, 6 bases. This CDR3 region has 15 residues. The V and J ends lost 4 bases and 3 bases respectively, with 13 bases between them. Germline CDR1 MNHEY, CDR2 SVGEGT. CDR3 coding DNA: TGTGCCAGCAGTTCCGGGGGCAGCTTCAATCAGCCCCAGCATTTT. As protein: CASSSGGSFNQPQHF.

This clonotype has ten or more counts. V gene TRBV3-1 combines with J gene TRBJ1-2; D may be TRBD1 (6 bases). The germline V gene encodes CDR1 LGHDT and CDR2 YNNKEL (reference sequence). CDR3 size: 15 residues. The V gene lost 10 bases and the J gene lost 4 bases, with 22 bases spanning the gap. The CDR3 DNA follows: TGTGCCACATACAAGACAGGAACTCCCCTCTATGGCTACACCTTC. Its translation is CATYKTGTPLYGYTF.